This T cell receptor (beta chain) emerged from a study of response to subunit inactivated influenza vaccine. Findings and limits, study-wide: Few new T cells, the authors suggested, are recruited by each seasonal influenza vaccination.

TCRdb re-analysed the RT-PCR reads in MiXCR, keeping a single row per CDR3 protein. The table lists approximately 500,000 distinct CDR3 sequences, 10% to 15% of them singletons. This clonotype was counted a few times. Its antigen remains unidentified. V was cut by 2 bases and J by 2 bases, with 9 bases left in between. CDR3 size: 15 residues. CDR1 LGHNA and CDR2 YNFKEQ come from the germline V gene. The chain has TRBV4-2 and TRBJ2-2, with D perhaps TRBD1 or TRBD2 (5 bases each). This clonotype was obtained from a middle-aged man who received an inactivated influenza vaccine. The source was PBMCs from blood, collected roughly 47 days after vaccination. Here the CDR3 DNA reads TGTGCCAGCAGCCAATCAGGGAGTAACACCGGGGAGCTGTTTTTT. It codes for CASSQSGSNTGELFF.